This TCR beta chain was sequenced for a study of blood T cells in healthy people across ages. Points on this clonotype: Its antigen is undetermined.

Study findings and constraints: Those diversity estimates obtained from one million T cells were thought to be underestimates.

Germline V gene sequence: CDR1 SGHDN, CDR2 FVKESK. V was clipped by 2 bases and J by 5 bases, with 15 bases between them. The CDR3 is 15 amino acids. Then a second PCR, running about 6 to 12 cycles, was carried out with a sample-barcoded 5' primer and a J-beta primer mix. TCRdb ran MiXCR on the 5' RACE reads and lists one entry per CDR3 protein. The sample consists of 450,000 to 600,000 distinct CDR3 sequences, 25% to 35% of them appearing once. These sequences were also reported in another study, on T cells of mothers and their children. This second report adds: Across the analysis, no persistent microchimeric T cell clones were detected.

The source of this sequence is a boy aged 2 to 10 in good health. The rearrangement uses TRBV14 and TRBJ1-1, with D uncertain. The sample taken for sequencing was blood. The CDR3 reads CASSQLGRSRTEAFF. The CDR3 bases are TGTGCCAGCAGCCAATTAGGAAGGAGTAGAACTGAAGCTTTCTTT.